The present T cell receptor beta chain was sequenced within a study of T cell clones after liver transplantation. Across the whole study: Three of eight recipients were HCV-positive; others had non-autoimmune, non-viral indications.

This table comes from immunoSEQ multiplex PCR, and its TCRdb copy is limited to in-frame clones, with some not included. The top ten clones hold roughly 2.8% of a sample with roughly 62,000 clones, 70% of them seen once. The CDR3 runs 16 residues. V lost 4 bases and J lost 4; bases outside the gene matches: 10. The germline CDR1 and CDR2 sequences are LNHDA and SQIVND (reference sequence). This specimen was CD4+ T cells from blood, taken at the roughly 15-month timepoint. The TCR comes from a human patient who received a liver transplant. The graft donor may be the source of some T cells. The chain is built from TRBV19 and TRBJ2-5; 9 positions agree with TRBD1. The CDR3 is CASSNTGTGMGETQYF. The CDR3 DNA reads TGTGCCAGTAGTAACACCGGGACAGGGATGGGAGAGACCCAGTACTTC.